Listed here are 29 T cell receptor beta chains from one sample, sequenced in a study of T-cell memory formation after mild COVID-19. TCRdb passed the 5' RACE reads through MiXCR, listing each CDR3 protein once. Among about 560,000 distinct CDR3 sequences, approximately 21% were seen once, and the ten largest hold 8.4%. Sequenced material: PBMCs or a T cell subset sorted from them (not recorded which). These receptors originate from an adult woman who had mild COVID-19 (a few samples of this study predate the infection). Cell type and time point are not known.

This clonotype was found a few times. The rearrangement joins TRBV12-3 or TRBV12-4 to TRBJ2-4, with TRBD1 matching 8 bases. V gave up 5 bases and J gave up 0 bases; unmatched junction bases: 6. The CDR3 loop spans 16 amino acids. The CDR3 bases are TGTGCCAGCAGTCGGGACAGGAACCTAGCCAAAAACATTCAGTACTTC. This gives the protein CASSRDRNLAKNIQYF.

The V call is TRBV29-1, the J call TRBJ1-1, with D maybe TRBD1 (5 bases). This CDR3 comprises 11 residues. With 7 bases removed from V and 1 base from J, the gap between germline ends came to 7 bases. From germline, CDR1 is SQVTM and CDR2 ANQGSEA. The CDR3 DNA follows: TGCAGCGCAGGACAGAACACTGAAGCTTTCTTT. Residues: CSAGQNTEAFF.

V is TRBV28 and J is TRBJ2-5; 10 bases fit TRBD2. This CDR3 contains 15 residues. V lost 8 bases to trimming and J lost 2 bases; unmatched junction nucleotides: 8. CDR1 and CDR2 from the germline V gene are MDHEN and SYDVKM. CDR3: CASQRLAGLQETQYF. CDR3 DNA sequence: TGTGCCAGCCAGAGACTAGCGGGCCTTCAAGAGACCCAGTACTTC.

This clonotype has just a few counts. The chain is built from TRBV5-5 and TRBJ2-1; the match to TRBD1 covers 10 bases. CDR1 SGHKS and CDR2 YYEKEE come from the germline V gene (reference sequence). The CDR3 length is 16 residues. V lost 1 base and J lost 5; bases outside the gene matches: 6. CDR3 residues: CASSLWDRGSNNEQFF. CDR3 in DNA: TGTGCCAGCAGCTTGTGGGACAGGGGTTCGAACAATGAGCAGTTCTTC.

There are a few counts of this clonotype. The chain links TRBV7-8 to TRBJ2-5; 7 positions agree with TRBD1. The V gene's germline CDR1 is SGHVS and CDR2 FQNEAQ. The CDR3 is 15 amino acids. V lost 3 bases to trimming and J lost 3 bases; unmatched junction nucleotides: 7. CDR3 coding DNA: TGTGCCAGCAGCTTGACAGGGAGTAGAGAAGAGACCCAGTACTTC. This encodes CASSLTGSREETQYF.

With respect to this clonotype: This may come from a read error, since a much larger clone is one base off. The genes are TRBV5-4 and TRBJ2-2; 10 bases align to TRBD1. The CDR3 is made up of 14 amino acids. V lost 3 bases to trimming and J lost 4 bases; unmatched junction nucleotides: 0. Germline V lookup: CDR1 SGHNT, CDR2 YYREEE (reference sequence). The CDR3 DNA sequence: TGTGCCAGCAGCTGGACAGGGGGCACCGGGGAGCTGTTTTTT. It yields the protein CASSWTGGTGELFF.

The chain recombines TRBV19 with TRBJ1-2; D remains unclear. V dropped 3 bases and J dropped 6 bases, with 14 bases sitting between them. The CDR3 is 14 residues long. Germline V lookup: CDR1 LNHDA, CDR2 SQIVND (reference sequence). The CDR3 nucleotides read TGTGCCAGTAGTATCGGGTGGGAGACCCATGGCTACACCTTC. Its protein is CASSIGWETHGYTF.

This clonotype appeared once. The chain employs TRBV6-2 or TRBV6-3 and TRBJ1-5; TRBD1 is a possible D gene (6 bases). Germline-derived CDR1 and CDR2 are MNHEY and SVGEGT. The CDR3 is made up of 16 amino acids. V was cut by 8 bases and J by 0 bases, with 17 bases left in between. In nucleotides, the CDR3 is TGTGCCAGCCGACGGGGACAAGCAAATAGCAATCAGCCCCAGCATTTT. It yields the protein CASRRGQANSNQPQHF.

This clonotype came up a few times. V and J are TRBV18 and TRBJ2-1; 11 positions agree with TRBD2. The CDR3 length is 16 residues. Germline assignment: CDR1 KGHSH and CDR2 LQKENI. J gave up 5 bases and V 1 base, and 4 bases lay outside the gene matches. In nucleotides, the CDR3 is TGTGCCAGCTCACCACTAGCGGGAGGGCTTCACAATGAGCAGTTCTTC. Its translation: CASSPLAGGLHNEQFF.

V gene TRBV5-1 combines with J gene TRBJ2-7; 9 bases fit TRBD2. CDR1 and CDR2 from the germline V gene are SGHRS and YFSETQ. This CDR3 has 16 amino acids. The V segment lost 0 bases and the J segment 0 bases; nucleotides outside the gene matches: 4. This CDR3 reads CASSLAQGLASYEQYF. For the CDR3, the DNA is TGCGCCAGCAGCTTGGCCCAGGGACTAGCCTCCTACGAGCAGTACTTC.

The chain couples TRBV12-3 or TRBV12-4 to TRBJ1-2; possibly TRBD1 for D (5 bases). V dropped 6 bases and J dropped 0 bases, with 11 bases sitting between them. This CDR3 has 14 amino acids. As DNA, the CDR3 is TGTGCCAGCAGCCGGGGACGGGCTAACTATGGCTACACCTTC. Residues: CASSRGRANYGYTF.

This clonotype has a handful of counts. This chain joins TRBV18 and TRBJ1-2; 7 bases match TRBD1. CDR1 and CDR2 from the germline V gene are KGHSH and LQKENI. The CDR3 has 13 amino acids. V lost 5 bases to trimming and J lost 3 bases; unmatched junction nucleotides: 3. DNA of the CDR3: TGTGCCAGCTCATACGACAGGGACTATGGCTACACCTTC. Protein product: CASSYDRDYGYTF. Supplemented by reference TRBV18 and TRBJ1-2, the full variable domain reads NAGVMQNPRHLVRRRGQEARLRCSPMKGHSHVYWYRQLPEEGLKFMVYLQKENIIDESGMPKERFSAEFPKEGPSILRIQQVVRGDSAAYFCASSYDRDYGYTFGSGTRLTVV.

The chain links TRBV25-1 to TRBJ2-5; D is tentatively TRBD1 or TRBD2 (5 bases each). Looked up from germline, CDR1 is MGHDK and CDR2 is SYGVNS. Trimming removed 2 bases at V and 2 bases at J, with 15 bases between. The CDR3 is made up of 16 amino acids. CDR3: CASSERGEWGQETQYF. The CDR3 DNA sequence: TGTGCCAGCAGTGAAAGAGGGGAGTGGGGGCAAGAGACCCAGTACTTC.

The genes are TRBV27 and TRBJ1-2; a possible D gene is TRBD1 (6 bases). Trimming shortened V by 3 bases and J by 10 bases, and 15 bases separated the two germline ends. The CDR3 is made up of 13 amino acids. Germline V lookup: CDR1 MNHEY, CDR2 SMNVEV (reference sequence). Here the CDR3 reads CASSFGGASLYTF. The CDR3 DNA follows: TGTGCCAGCAGTTTCGGGGGCGCTTCGCTCTACACCTTC.

This clonotype was counted only a few times. This chain links TRBV4-2 with TRBJ1-5; D uncertain. V dropped 1 base and J dropped 0 bases, with 13 bases sitting between them. Looked up from germline, CDR1 is LGHNA and CDR2 is YNFKEQ. This CDR3 spans 17 amino acids. CDR3 DNA sequence: TGTGCCAGCAGCCAAGGATCAGGAAGGTATAGCAATCAGCCCCAGCATTTT. It yields the protein CASSQGSGRYSNQPQHF.

The chain is built from TRBV5-4 and TRBJ2-7; a weak D match, TRBD2 (6 bases). The CDR3 sequence is 13 residues long. V dropped 2 bases and J dropped 5 bases, with 11 bases sitting between them. The germline V gene has CDR1 SGHNT and CDR2 YYREEE (reference sequence). The CDR3 nucleotides are TGTGCCAGCAGCTTACGGGAGTCCGACGAGCAGTACTTC. It is translated as CASSLRESDEQYF.

For the CDR3, the DNA is TGTGCCAGCAGACTTAGCGGGGGGTCAGATACGCAGTATTTT. This sequence encodes CASRLSGGSDTQYF. The J gene is TRBJ2-3, the V gene TRBV12-3 or TRBV12-4; TRBD2 matches 10 bases. This CDR3 spans 14 amino acids. The junction had 4 bases not matched to a gene; V was cut back by 6 bases and J by 4 bases.

This clonotype showed up just a few times. This sequence joins TRBV15 and TRBJ2-7, with 10 bases aligning to TRBD1. The CDR3 is 15 residues long. Germline CDR1 LNHNV, CDR2 YYDKDF (reference sequence). Losses at the gene ends were 1 base for V and 6 bases for J; bases not matched to a gene: 6. The CDR3 spells CATSRAGGQGSEQYF. The CDR3 DNA reads as TGTGCCACCAGCAGAGCCGGGGGACAGGGGTCCGAGCAGTACTTC.

About this clonotype itself: The conserved phenylalanine or tryptophan normally closing the CDR3 is absent here, so this likely arose from a read error. Because the CDR3's place on the DNA is in doubt, the DNA is left out and the CDR3 is given as listed by TCRdb. The V and J genes are TRBV6-5 and TRBJ2-5; the table's D call of TRBD1 was not tested on the DNA. From germline, CDR1 is MNHEY and CDR2 SVGAGI. The CDR3 is 13 amino acids long, termini counted. CDR3 loop: CASSYSILNPLVV.

This clonotype was observed a few times. The chain uses TRBV9 and TRBJ2-1; no definite D call. Germline CDR1 SGDLS, CDR2 YYNGEE. This CDR3 has 13 amino acids. Between the trimmed V and J ends, which lost 2 bases and 7 bases, there was a span of 10 bases. CDR3 DNA: TGTGCCAGCAGCGTGGGAACACCGAATGAGCAGTTCTTC. It yields the protein CASSVGTPNEQFF.

This sequence joins TRBV5-1 and TRBJ2-1; possible D gene TRBD1, 6 bases. CDR3 length equals 13 residues. V dropped 5 bases and J dropped 8 bases, with 14 bases sitting between them. Germline assignment: CDR1 SGHRS and CDR2 YFSETQ. The CDR3 DNA sequence: TGCGCCAGCAGGACCACAGGGAAGGATGAGCAGTTCTTC. It translates to CASRTTGKDEQFF.

The gene calls are TRBV9 and TRBJ2-3; possibly TRBD1 for D (5 bases). CDR1 and CDR2 from the germline V gene are SGDLS and YYNGEE. The CDR3 totals 14 residues. Trimming removed 4 bases at V and 0 bases at J, with 9 bases between. CDR3 in amino acids: CASSPTVSTDTQYF. CDR3 in DNA: TGTGCCAGCAGCCCGACAGTCAGCACAGATACGCAGTATTTT.

Written as DNA, the CDR3 is TGCAGTGCTAGAGAGCCGGGACGTCGAGGAGGTGCGGCTTTCTTT. Amino acids: CSAREPGRRGGAAFF. The chain employs TRBV20-1 and TRBJ1-1; D perhaps matches TRBD1 (5 bases). This CDR3 is built from 15 residues. Germline V gene lookup returns CDR1 DFQATT and CDR2 SNEGSKA (reference sequence). Trimming removed 0 bases at V and 11 bases at J, with 22 bases between.

This chain connects TRBV7-3 to TRBJ2-1; 8 bases are a match to TRBD2. The ends lost 4 bases at V and 7 bases at J; junction bases unmatched: 9. This CDR3 contains 15 residues. Germline V lookup: CDR1 SGHTA, CDR2 FQGTGA. CDR3 residues: CASSSAGTSYNEQFF. DNA of the CDR3: TGTGCCAGCAGCTCCGCCGGGACTAGTTATAATGAGCAGTTCTTC.

Only a few counts were recorded for this clonotype. The chain uses TRBV6-2 or TRBV6-3 and TRBJ2-3; 12 positions match TRBD1. V shed 7 bases and J 4 bases; nucleotides not matched to a gene: 9. The CDR3 runs 16 residues. Looked up from germline, CDR1 is MNHEY and CDR2 is SVGEGT. The CDR3, as DNA: TGTGCCAGCACACCCCGGGACAGGGGGCCCGCAGATACGCAGTATTTT. Translation gives CASTPRDRGPADTQYF.

This clonotype has only a few counts. The chain employs TRBV18 and TRBJ2-4; 9 bases match TRBD1. Trimming at V came to 0 bases and at J to 7 bases, leaving 4 bases not matched to a gene. Germline-derived CDR1 and CDR2 are KGHSH and LQKENI. This CDR3 has 15 amino acids. This CDR3 reads CASSPPGQGGNIQYF. Written as DNA, the CDR3 is TGTGCCAGCTCACCACCGGGACAGGGAGGGAACATTCAGTACTTC.

The genes are TRBV29-1 and TRBJ1-1; D may be TRBD1 (6 bases). CDR1 is SQVTM and CDR2 is ANQGSEA in the germline V gene. The CDR3 covers 15 residues. The V and J ends lost 1 base and 5 bases respectively, with 17 bases between them. Here the CDR3 DNA reads TGCAGCGTTGAAGGACGGACAGCAGCTACAACTGAAGCTTTCTTT. It translates to CSVEGRTAATTEAFF.

The chain is built from TRBV7-2 and TRBJ1-2, with D perhaps matching TRBD1 (5 bases). The germline V gene has CDR1 SGHTA and CDR2 FQGNSA. The CDR3 sequence is 14 residues long. V was trimmed by 1 base and J by 2 bases, leaving 8 bases between them. The CDR3 nucleotides are TGTGCCAGCAGCTTAGATAAGGGGAACTATGGCTACACCTTC. Translation gives CASSLDKGNYGYTF.

The genes are TRBV7-9 and TRBJ2-1; TRBD1 is a possible D gene (5 bases). V was clipped by 5 bases and J by 0 bases, with 14 bases between them. CDR1 and CDR2 from the germline V gene are SEHNR and FQNEAQ (reference sequence). This CDR3 spans 16 amino acids. The CDR3 DNA is TGTGCCAGCAGCCCAAAGTCAGGGAACTCCTACAATGAGCAGTTCTTC. Translation gives CASSPKSGNSYNEQFF. The full variable domain, with the rest looked up from reference TRBV7-9 and TRBJ2-1, is DTGVSQNPRHKITKRGQNVTFRCDPISEHNRLYWYRQTLGQGPEFLTYFQNEAQLEKSRLLSDRFSAERPKGSFSTLEIQRTEQGDSAMYLCASSPKSGNSYNEQFFGPGTRLTVL.